This record concerns one T cell receptor beta chain sequence. This clone was picked up a small number of times. Its antigen is unknown. The input lacks base qualities; no much larger clone sits a single base away. Healthy HIV-negative adults with no recently reported acute infections or vaccinations were included as donors. Only Caucasian adults living in Nashville, Tennessee, USA were represented among the donors. CD4+ T cells were enriched by magnetic negative selection; naive cells were then positively selected on CD45RA, and the negative fraction formed the memory subset. Blood was obtained by leukapheresis, after which PBMCs were separated by Ficoll-Histopaque density gradient centrifugation and cryopreserved in liquid nitrogen vapor phase. Analytical flow cytometry was used to check the purity and quantity of every magnetically sorted T cell population. Each sorted fraction had its genomic DNA isolated and then quantified by UV absorbance on a Nanodrop 2000c.

These data come from a study of shared clonotypes between healthy human individuals (dated by TCRdb to 2019 to 2021). Context from the whole study: A couple of women and a few men aged 18 to 49 years were included in the cohort. For each donor, three plates each were used for CD4 naive and CD4 memory, two plates were used for CD8 naive, and one plate was used for CD8 memory. To estimate repertoire size and how much clonotype sharing occurs between individuals, the study deeply sequenced the blood TCR repertoires of five or six healthy adults. To increase sequencing depth and limit assay-specific biases, different laboratories used diverse techniques to prepare libraries and sequence TCR repertoires. Leukapheresis yielded between about 0.94 and 10 billion PBMCs per donor. Paper-wide results and their limitations: Sampling was restricted to blood, and TCR repertoires in tissue are likely to differ from TCR repertoires in blood. Compared with non-shared clonotypes, clonotypes shared by all four sorted-subset donors had higher generation probabilities. Estimated clonotype richness was generally larger for naive than for memory subsets. Sharing across a handful of donors was observed for about 5% of naive CD4, 3% to 3.5% of naive CD8, over 2% of memory CD4, and approximately 0.41% of memory CD8 clonotypes. Incomplete sequencing was indicated by rarefaction of sorted-subset datasets, despite the large sequencing depth. Pairwise subsampling led to the expectation that sequencing depth would affect the degree of clonotype sharing among donors. The small number of donors limited the genetic and exposure-history diversity represented.

CDR1 and CDR2 are drawn from the germline V gene: MGHRA, YSYEKL. From its cysteine to its phenylalanine, the CDR3 spans 17 amino acids. The DNA shown is the 51-base CDR3, in frame from base 1. V is clipped by 0 bases and J by 0 bases, and the sequence between their germline boundaries is 12 bases long. TCR CDR3 regions were amplified from genomic DNA by multiplex PCR using the deep immunoSEQ assay. Extracted genomic DNA from each cell subset was distributed evenly across all wells of several immunoSEQ 96-well plates, and each plate was treated as a replicate. Each replicate PCR for sorted subsets received roughly 0.2 ug genomic DNA, equal to about 30,000 T cell genomes. Purified libraries were measured with a Qubit 3.0 fluorometer, size-checked on a Bioanalyzer 2100, and measured again with the KAPA Library Quantification kit. Each immunoSEQ 96-well plate was sequenced on its own single-read 150-cycle Illumina NextSeq 550 flow cell. On the authors' methods: Because the immunoSEQ output included only junctional sequences and no quality scores, the filtering could not be the same as the filtering used for full-length reads. Sequences were annotated with PyIR, a Python wrapper for IgBLAST v1.9, using IMGT germline references to assign V/J genes and CDR3. Reads were removed for weak V/J assignments (E-value above 1e-6), missing CDR3, stop codons, out-of-frame junctions, or ambiguous translated residues. V3J clonotypes were defined by identical inferred V gene, J gene, and CDR3 amino acid sequence. To compute the percentage overlap between repertoires, the number of shared unique clonotypes was divided by the size of the smaller repertoire. Three approaches were used to assess repertoire richness: RTK rarefaction, the Chao1 estimator, and Recon v2.1 estimates of unobserved clonotypes. Generation probabilities for all TCRbeta clonotypes obtained by the gDNA method from a handful of donors were computed using OLGA. The clones in this table, taken by TCRdb from immuneACCESS, are in-frame only. Not every clone is retained; where verified, under half of the shortfall comes from an unresolved V gene, and the cause of the rest is unknown. D and trimming were read from the DNA, whereas the V and J calls and clone size are those reported in that table. The sample table records nearly 1 million clones; around 80% of these occur just once. Roughly 1.5% of the sample is held by the ten biggest clonotypes.

The chain joins TRBV4-1 to TRBJ1-3, with the identity of the D gene unclear. This sequence originates from a man younger than 30 in good health. What was sequenced was memory CD4+ T cells sorted from blood. The cell subset or site label here, explained by the study, means: CD45RA-negative fraction. The nucleotide sequence is TGCGCCAGCAGCCAAGATGGCCAGATCGGCTCTGGAAACACCATATATTTT. The resulting protein is CASSQDGQIGSGNTIYF.